Detailed here is one TCR beta chain. This CDR3 contains 20 residues. Germline loops: CDR1 SGHRS, CDR2 YFSETQ. The J segment lost 5 bases and the V segment lost 3 bases, leaving 13 bases of the junction unmatched. TCRdb's copy holds only in-frame clones and misses some; the assay was immunoSEQ multiplex PCR. The sample lists some 120,000 clones, roughly 87% seen once, with around 1.8% in the top ten. These data originate in a study of control samples from healthy donors and cancer patients. V gene TRBV5-1 combines with J gene TRBJ2-2; 16 bases align to TRBD2. The source is a man younger than 30 in good health. Sample: blood. The CDR3 loop reads CASSSTTGTSGRARTGELFF. The CDR3 DNA is TGCGCCAGCAGCTCGACCACAGGGACTAGCGGGAGGGCCCGGACCGGGGAGCTGTTTTTT.